This is a list of T cell receptor beta chains from one sample in a study of read filtering for tumor transcriptome and immune sequencing. TCRdb ran MiXCR on the reads and lists one entry per CDR3 protein. This table has 100,000 to 150,000 distinct CDR3 sequences, roughly 13% appearing once. Sample: a population of CD138-negative cells sorted from bone marrow. The receptors come from a donor over 35 with multiple myeloma. Each CDR3 is given with its conserved first and last residue. D genes are given only for firm matches. Only part of the rows carry a size: once, few, many, or a class if the clone is expanded.

V,size,J,D,CDR3,DNA
TRBV12-3/TRBV12-4,many,TRBJ2-1,.,CASSGGRNEQFF,TGTGCCAGCAGTGGAGGGAGAAATGAGCAGTTCTTC
TRBV7-9,many,TRBJ2-1,.,CASTSGTKNEQFF,TGTGCCAGCACCTCCGGGACGAAGAATGAGCAGTTCTTC
TRBV19,few,TRBJ2-5,.,CASRPGLEETQYF,TGTGCCAGTAGGCCGGGGCTCGAAGAGACCCAGTACTTC
TRBV10-2,many,TRBJ2-7,.,CASSESPGAEQYF,TGCGCCAGCAGTGAGTCGCCCGGGGCCGAGCAGTACTTC
TRBV5-1,.,TRBJ2-1,TRBD2,CASSLGASGGYNEQFF,TGCGCCAGCAGCTTGGGGGCTAGCGGGGGGTACAATGAGCAGTTCTTC
TRBV4-2,many,TRBJ2-1,TRBD2,CASSPRGGIYYNEQFF,TGTGCCAGCAGCCCCCGGGGGGGGATATACTACAATGAGCAGTTCTTC
TRBV4-2,many,TRBJ2-3,.,CASSPSIRGDTQYF,TGTGCCAGCAGCCCCAGCATTCGAGGAGATACGCAGTATTTT
TRBV6-2/TRBV6-3,many,TRBJ2-7,TRBD2,CASSYSGSGRVEQYF,TGTGCCAGCAGTTACTCGGGAAGCGGGAGGGTCGAGCAGTACTTC
TRBV3-1,many,TRBJ2-4,.,CASRGPGGLAKNIQYF,TGTGCCAGCAGAGGTCCTGGCGGGTTAGCCAAAAACATTCAGTACTTC
TRBV24-1,many,TRBJ2-1,.,CATSDLADSYNEQFF,TGTGCCACCAGTGATTTGGCTGACTCCTACAATGAGCAGTTCTTC
TRBV4-1,many,TRBJ2-7,TRBD1,CASSLDRGNEQYF,TGCGCCAGCAGCCTGGACAGGGGTAACGAGCAGTACTTC
TRBV30,few,TRBJ2-2,TRBD1,CAWSATGGSAGELFF,TGTGCCTGGAGTGCCACAGGGGGCTCGGCCGGGGAGCTGTTTTTT
TRBV11-2,.,TRBJ2-2,TRBD1,CASSYLQGARTGELFF,TGTGCCAGCAGCTACTTACAGGGGGCGCGCACCGGGGAGCTGTTTTTT
TRBV7-9,many,TRBJ1-1,.,CASSLQRQEAFF,TGTGCCAGCAGCCTGCAGCGGCAAGAAGCTTTCTTT
TRBV5-6,few,TRBJ1-5,.,CASSPQGLGPQHF,TGTGCCAGCAGCCCCCAGGGCTTGGGTCCCCAGCATTTT
TRBV7-9,many,TRBJ2-5,.,CASSRAVGLWETQYF,TGTGCCAGCAGTCGCGCCGTTGGGCTTTGGGAGACCCAGTACTTC
TRBV6-6,many,TRBJ2-3,.,CASGRRTDTQYF,TGTGCCAGCGGGCGGCGCACAGATACGCAGTATTTT
TRBV7-2,many,TRBJ2-1,.,CASSLGDYPSYNEQFF,TGTGCCAGCAGCTTAGGTGACTACCCCTCCTACAATGAGCAGTTCTTC
TRBV11-2,.,TRBJ1-5,.,CASSLGGGSSQPQHF,TGTGCCAGCAGCTTAGGGGGCGGTAGCAGTCAGCCCCAGCATTTT
TRBV25-1,many,TRBJ2-7,TRBD2,CASSGVGLEYSYEQYF,TGTGCCAGCAGTGGGGTAGGACTAGAGTACTCCTACGAGCAGTACTTC
TRBV2,many,TRBJ2-1,.,CASKGSSDSYNEQFF,TGTGCCAGCAAGGGAAGCAGCGACTCCTACAATGAGCAGTTCTTC
TRBV5-1,.,TRBJ2-1,.,CASSLVGPSGSPGSYNEQLF,TGCGCCAGCAGCTTGGTGGGGCCTAGTGGGAGCCCTGGATCCTACAATGAGCAGCTCTTC
TRBV6-6,many,TRBJ2-7,TRBD2,CASSITGTSGRGNEQYF,TGTGCCAGCAGTATCACCGGGACTAGCGGGAGGGGAAACGAGCAGTACTTC
TRBV4-3,many,TRBJ2-2,.,CASSQASAGTGELFF,TGCGCCAGCAGCCAAGCCAGCGCCGGGACCGGGGAGCTGTTTTTT
TRBV5-1,many,TRBJ2-1,TRBD2,CASSLVPSGRWNEQFF,TGCGCCAGCAGCTTGGTTCCTAGCGGGAGGTGGAATGAGCAGTTCTTC
TRBV5-6,few,TRBJ1-2,.,CASSSLPGGYTF,TGTGCCAGCAGCTCGCTCCCAGGGGGCTACACCTTC
TRBV12-3/TRBV12-4,many,TRBJ2-7,.,CASTPGGVLDEQYF,TGTGCCAGCACCCCCGGCGGCGTTCTCGACGAGCAGTACTTC
TRBV6-2/TRBV6-3,many,TRBJ2-1,.,CASGTSRVYNEQFF,TGTGCCAGCGGGACTTCAAGGGTGTACAATGAGCAGTTCTTC
TRBV30,many,TRBJ2-7,TRBD1,CAWRGSGTVVHEQYF,TGTGCCTGGAGAGGCTCCGGGACAGTAGTTCACGAGCAGTACTTC
TRBV5-6,many,TRBJ2-7,TRBD2,CASSLMVPGPGLAGDEQYF,TGTGCCAGCAGCTTGATGGTGCCTGGGCCCGGACTAGCGGGAGATGAGCAGTACTTC
TRBV5-1,many,TRBJ1-1,.,CASSLLAGALDTEAFF,TGCGCCAGCAGCTTACTTGCCGGGGCCTTGGACACTGAAGCTTTCTTT
TRBV6-2/TRBV6-3,many,TRBJ2-7,.,CASSPGTPYYEQYF,TGTGCCAGCAGCCCCGGGACACCGTACTACGAGCAGTACTTC
TRBV20-1,many,TRBJ2-7,.,CSAREDYEQYF,TGCAGTGCTAGAGAGGACTACGAGCAGTACTTC
TRBV6-1,many,TRBJ2-2,.,CASNGEGRGTGELFF,TGTGCCAGCAATGGTGAGGGACGCGGCACCGGGGAGCTGTTTTTT
TRBV5-4,.,TRBJ2-1,.,CASSTGTPGNEQFF,TGTGCCAGCAGTACCGGGACCCCCGGCAATGAGCAGTTCTTC
TRBV19,many,TRBJ2-7,TRBD2,CASSSLLAGARYEQYF,TGTGCCAGTAGTAGCCTTCTAGCGGGAGCCCGATACGAGCAGTACTTC
TRBV7-2,.,TRBJ2-5,.,CATERGGGETQYF,TGTGCCACCGAAAGGGGGGGGGGAGAGACCCAGTACTTC
TRBV4-3,few,TRBJ2-7,.,CASSQGGELGEAFQQYF,TGCGCCAGCAGCCAAGGGGGTGAGCTAGGTGAGGCATTCCAGCAGTACTTC
TRBV7-2,many,TRBJ1-1,.,CASSDPRDPGGAFF,TGTGCCAGCAGCGACCCCCGGGACCCTGGGGGAGCTTTCTTT
TRBV11-1,many,TRBJ2-1,TRBD2,CASSRGGLAQFF,TGTGCCAGCAGCCGGGGGGGGTTGGCGCAGTTCTTC
TRBV30,many,TRBJ2-1,TRBD2,CAWSVGAGAYNEQFF,TGTGCCTGGAGTGTAGGAGCGGGGGCCTACAATGAGCAGTTCTTC
TRBV14,.,TRBJ2-3,TRBD2,CASTRTGTSGTNTQYF,TGTGCCAGCACCCGAACCGGGACTAGCGGGACGAATACGCAGTATTTT
TRBV19,.,TRBJ1-5,TRBD1,CASSIDPRGGYSNQPQHF,TGTGCCAGTAGTATAGATCCCAGGGGGGGATATAGCAATCAGCCCCAGCATTTT
TRBV29-1,.,TRBJ1-1,.,CSVRGQPYYPSGTEAFF,TGCAGCGTTCGCGGACAGCCGTACTACCCCAGCGGCACTGAAGCTTTCTTT
TRBV5-1,many,TRBJ2-3,.,CASQSGSGTDTQYF,TGCGCCAGCCAGAGCGGGTCAGGCACAGATACGCAGTATTTT
TRBV2,many,TRBJ2-5,.,CASRMEGVGQETQYF,TGTGCCAGCAGGATGGAGGGGGTAGGCCAAGAGACCCAGTACTTC
TRBV12-5,many,TRBJ1-1,.,CASGFEANTEAFF,TGTGCTAGTGGTTTTGAAGCTAACACTGAAGCTTTCTTT
TRBV20-1,.,TRBJ2-3,TRBD2,CSASGRLAGTGTDTQYF,TGCAGTGCTAGCGGGCGACTAGCGGGAACCGGCACAGATACGCAGTATTTT
TRBV3-1,many,TRBJ2-7,.,CASSQVFGRTYEQYF,TGTGCCAGCAGCCAAGTCTTCGGACGGACCTACGAGCAGTACTTC
TRBV19,.,TRBJ2-5,TRBD1,CASSIKGAGSKETQYF,TGTGCCAGTAGTATAAAGGGGGCGGGCAGCAAAGAGACCCAGTACTTC
TRBV20-1,many,TRBJ1-2,TRBD1,CSARTGSGYGYTF,TGCAGTGCCAGGACAGGGTCGGGTTATGGCTACACCTTC
TRBV20-1,.,TRBJ2-3,TRBD2,CSARPDSGRAFSDTQYF,TGCAGTGCTAGACCCGATAGCGGGAGGGCCTTCTCAGATACGCAGTATTTT